A selection of T cell receptor beta chains follows, all from one sample in a study of T-cell reconstitution after alpha-beta-depleted transplantation in children. TCRdb used MiXCR to reprocess the PCR reads, holding one entry per CDR3 protein. The table has about 440,000 distinct CDR3 sequences, 43% seen once. Sequences were derived from PBMCs, sampled before TCRalphabeta/CD19-depleted stem cell transplant. The receptors come from a girl aged 2-10 years with aplastic anemia, due to receive a stem cell transplant. The CDR3 runs from the conserved cysteine through the conserved F or W. D genes are given only for firm matches. Clone size, where shown, is once, few, many, or a class for clones that have expanded.

CDR3 DNA,CDR3 protein,V gene,D gene,J gene,CDR3 length,clone size
TGTGCCATCAGTGAGGGACTAGCGGGAGAGCCGAACGAGCAGTACTTC,CAISEGLAGEPNEQYF,TRBV10-3,TRBD2,TRBJ2-7,16,many
TGTGCCAGCAGCCAAAGCCGCGGGGAGGTGGAGCAGTACTTC,CASSQSRGEVEQYF,TRBV6-1,.,TRBJ2-7,14,.
TGCGCCAGCAGCTTGGGCACAGGGGGCCGGTACGAGCAGTACTTC,CASSLGTGGRYEQYF,TRBV5-1,TRBD1,TRBJ2-7,15,.
TGTGCCAGCAGTTACTCGAGTAGTTTATACAATGAGCAGTTCTTC,CASSYSSSLYNEQFF,TRBV6-5,.,TRBJ2-1,15,.
TGTGCCAGCAGGGACTCCTACAATGAGCAGTTCTTC,CASRDSYNEQFF,TRBV18,.,TRBJ2-1,12,many
TGTGCCAGCAGTTCCCTTATGAGACAGCAGACCTACGAGCAGTACTTC,CASSSLMRQQTYEQYF,TRBV28,.,TRBJ2-7,16,.
TGTGCCAGCAGAGGACGGGTCAACACCGGGGAGCTGTTTTTT,CASRGRVNTGELFF,TRBV6-1,.,TRBJ2-2,14,.
TGTGCCAGCAGCTTCCGGACAGACATATCCTACGAGCAGTACTTC,CASSFRTDISYEQYF,TRBV11-2,.,TRBJ2-7,15,few
TGTGCCAGCAGCTCCCAAAGGCGGGCCTACGAGCAGTACTTC,CASSSQRRAYEQYF,TRBV11-2,.,TRBJ2-7,14,few
TGCAGTGCTGGCCGGGACAACCACCTAGGGCAGTACTTC,CSAGRDNHLGQYF,TRBV20-1,.,TRBJ2-7,13,.
TGTGCCAGCAGCTCCGTAGCGGGGGTGCAAGAGACCCAGTACTTC,CASSSVAGVQETQYF,TRBV7-2,TRBD2,TRBJ2-5,15,few
TGCAGCGTCGCTGGACTAGCGGGAGGGCTAGATACGCAGTATTTT,CSVAGLAGGLDTQYF,TRBV29-1,TRBD2,TRBJ2-3,15,.
TGTGCCAGCAGCAAGACTAGCGTACAAATCTACAATGAGCAGTTCTTC,CASSKTSVQIYNEQFF,TRBV9,TRBD2,TRBJ2-1,16,few
TGCAGTGCTAGAATCCGACAGGGGGAGACCCAGTACTTC,CSARIRQGETQYF,TRBV20-1,TRBD1,TRBJ2-5,13,.
TGTGCCAGCAGCTTGGACCAGCACTACGAGCAGTACTTC,CASSLDQHYEQYF,TRBV5-6,.,TRBJ2-7,13,once
TGTGCCAGCACCACCTATATGGACAATGAGCAGTTCTTC,CASTTYMDNEQFF,TRBV7-2,.,TRBJ2-1,13,few
TGCGCCAGCAGCTCCGGAGCGGGGGGCGGCTACGAGCAGTACTTC,CASSSGAGGGYEQYF,TRBV5-1,TRBD2,TRBJ2-7,15,.
TGTGCCAGCAGAGGGATGGTCGAGCAGTACTTC,CASRGMVEQYF,TRBV27,.,TRBJ2-7,11,many
TGTGCCACCAACGAGGGGAAATCCTACAATGAGCAGTTCTTC,CATNEGKSYNEQFF,TRBV10-3,.,TRBJ2-1,14,.
TGTGCCAGCACCTCATGGGGGCAGCCCCAGCATTTT,CASTSWGQPQHF,TRBV12-3/TRBV12-4,.,TRBJ1-5,12,.
TGCGCCAGCAGCTTTATCGCGCGACCCCTAGCCTTTTCCTACAATGAGCAGTTCTTC,CASSFIARPLAFSYNEQFF,TRBV5-1,.,TRBJ2-1,19,few
TGTGCCAGCAGCTCCAGACTAAGGGAGACCCAGTACTTC,CASSSRLRETQYF,TRBV7-9,.,TRBJ2-5,13,.
TGCGCCAGCAGCCAAGATCGCAGCGGGAGGTCGCAAGAGACCCAGTACTTC,CASSQDRSGRSQETQYF,TRBV4-3,TRBD2,TRBJ2-5,17,many
TGCAGCGTTATAGCGGGAGGGTCCTACAATGAGCAGTTCTTC,CSVIAGGSYNEQFF,TRBV29-1,TRBD2,TRBJ2-1,14,many
.,CASSFGRGTEVFF,TRBV7-9,.,TRBJ1-1,13,few
TGCGCCAGCAGCCAAGATTCTAGCCAGTACTTC,CASSQDSSQYF,TRBV4-1,.,TRBJ2-4,11,.
TGTGCCAGCAGCTTGTTAGGGACGGTAAATGAGCAGTTCTTC,CASSLLGTVNEQFF,TRBV5-5,.,TRBJ2-1,14,.
TGTGCCAGCAGCTTGTATCAGGGTGGGTCCGGGGAGCTGTTTTTT,CASSLYQGGSGELFF,TRBV5-5,.,TRBJ2-2,15,.
TGTGCCAGCAGCCGGGAGCTCGGCTACAATGAGCAGTTCTTC,CASSRELGYNEQFF,TRBV6-4,.,TRBJ2-1,14,.
TGCAGTGCTCCGCGGAGGTGGCGGGGTTACCAAGAGACCCAGTACTTC,CSAPRRWRGYQETQYF,TRBV20-1,.,TRBJ2-5,16,once
TGTGCCAGCAGGACTCACCGGGGCCCAAACGCTGAAGCTTTCTTT,CASRTHRGPNAEAFF,TRBV27,.,TRBJ1-1,15,few
TGCAGTGCTCATCAGGGGCCGGGCACTGAAGCTTTCTTT,CSAHQGPGTEAFF,TRBV20-1,.,TRBJ1-1,13,.
TGCGCCAGCAGCTCGGACAGGGCCCCACTTGGGGCCAACGTCCTGACTTTC,CASSSDRAPLGANVLTF,TRBV5-1,TRBD1,TRBJ2-6,17,once
TGCAGCGTTTCCCGGGACAGGGGAAGGGGTACGCAGTATTTT,CSVSRDRGRGTQYF,TRBV29-1,TRBD1,TRBJ2-3,14,.
TGTGCCAGCACCCCGATGGTCCATGCTTCCTACGAGCAGTACTTC,CASTPMVHASYEQYF,TRBV5-5,.,TRBJ2-7,15,many
TGCAGTGCTAGAGATAGAAGAGTGGTCCAGCGGGAGTCGGGAGAGACCCAGTACTTC,CSARDRRVVQRESGETQYF,TRBV20-1,TRBD2,TRBJ2-5,19,.
TGCGCCAGCAGTGGCGGACAGGACACCGGGGAGCTGTTTTTT,CASSGGQDTGELFF,TRBV5-1,TRBD1,TRBJ2-2,14,.
TGTGCCAGCAGGTTCGGGGGGGCAGAAGCTCAAGAGACCCAGTACTTC,CASRFGGAEAQETQYF,TRBV12-3/TRBV12-4,TRBD2,TRBJ2-5,16,few
TGTGCCACCAGCACCCGGAGGCGGGGGGGCAGCACAGATACGCAGTATTTT,CATSTRRRGGSTDTQYF,TRBV15,TRBD2,TRBJ2-3,17,.
TGTGCCAGCAGCCATATTGCCGGGACTAGCGGGATGAATGAGCAGTTCTTC,CASSHIAGTSGMNEQFF,TRBV3-1,TRBD2,TRBJ2-1,17,many
TGTGCCAGCAGCTTGACAGGGGGTTACTATGGCTACACCTTC,CASSLTGGYYGYTF,TRBV5-5,TRBD1,TRBJ1-2,14,.
TGCAGTGCTATGAGGGGAACTGAAGCTTTCTTT,CSAMRGTEAFF,TRBV20-1,.,TRBJ1-1,11,.